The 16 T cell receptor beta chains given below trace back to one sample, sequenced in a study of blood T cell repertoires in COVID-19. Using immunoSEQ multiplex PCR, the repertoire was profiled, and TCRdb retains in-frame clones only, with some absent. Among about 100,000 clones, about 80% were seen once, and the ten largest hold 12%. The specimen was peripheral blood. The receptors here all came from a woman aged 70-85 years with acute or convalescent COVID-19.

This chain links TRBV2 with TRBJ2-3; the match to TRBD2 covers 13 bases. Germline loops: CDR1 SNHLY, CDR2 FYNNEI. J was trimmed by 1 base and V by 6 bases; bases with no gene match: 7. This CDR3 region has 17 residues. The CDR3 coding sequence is TGTGCCAGCAGAGCAAAAGGACTAGCGGGGGGCACAGATACGCAGTATTTT. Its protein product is CASRAKGLAGGTDTQYF.

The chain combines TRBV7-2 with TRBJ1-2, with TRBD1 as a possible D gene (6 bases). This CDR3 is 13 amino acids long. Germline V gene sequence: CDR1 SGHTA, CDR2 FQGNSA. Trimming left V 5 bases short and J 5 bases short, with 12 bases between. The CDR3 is CASSADSGYGYTF. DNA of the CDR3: TGTGCCAGCAGCGCGGACAGCGGATATGGCTACACCTTC.

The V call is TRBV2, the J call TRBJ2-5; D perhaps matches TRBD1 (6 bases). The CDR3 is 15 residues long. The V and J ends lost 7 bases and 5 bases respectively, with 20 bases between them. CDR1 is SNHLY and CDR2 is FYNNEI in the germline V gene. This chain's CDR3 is CASKEGVTSGETQYF. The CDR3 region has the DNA TGTGCCAGCAAAGAGGGGGTCACTTCAGGGGAGACCCAGTACTTC.

In nucleotides, the CDR3 is TGTGCCAGCAGCTTTAGCCGGGGAGATGAGCAGTTCTTC. This encodes CASSFSRGDEQFF. This chain links TRBV7-3 with TRBJ2-1, with TRBD2 as a possible D gene (5 bases). The V end was cut by 3 bases, the J end by 8 bases, with 11 bases between. CDR1 and CDR2 from the germline V gene are SGHTA and FQGTGA. There are 13 residues in the CDR3. The entire variable domain, with the rest obtained from reference TRBV7-3 and TRBJ2-1, is as follows: GAGVSQTPSNKVTEKGKYVELRCDPISGHTALYWYRQSLGQGPEFLIYFQGTGAADDSGLPNDRFFAVRPEGSVSTLKIQRTERGDSAVYLCASSFSRGDEQFFGPGTRLTVL.

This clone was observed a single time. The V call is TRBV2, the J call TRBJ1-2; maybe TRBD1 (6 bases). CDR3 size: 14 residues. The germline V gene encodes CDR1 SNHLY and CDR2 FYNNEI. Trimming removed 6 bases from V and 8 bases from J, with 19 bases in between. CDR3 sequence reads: CASSRGSEGEGYTF. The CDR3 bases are TGTGCCAGCAGCAGGGGATCTGAGGGGGAAGGCTACACCTTC.

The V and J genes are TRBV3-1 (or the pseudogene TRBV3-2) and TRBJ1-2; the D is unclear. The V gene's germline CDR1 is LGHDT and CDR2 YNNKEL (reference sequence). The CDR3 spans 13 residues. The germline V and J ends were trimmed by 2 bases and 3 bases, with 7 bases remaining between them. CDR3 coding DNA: TGTGCCAGCAGCCAACGGGAAGACTATGGCTACACCTTC. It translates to CASSQREDYGYTF.

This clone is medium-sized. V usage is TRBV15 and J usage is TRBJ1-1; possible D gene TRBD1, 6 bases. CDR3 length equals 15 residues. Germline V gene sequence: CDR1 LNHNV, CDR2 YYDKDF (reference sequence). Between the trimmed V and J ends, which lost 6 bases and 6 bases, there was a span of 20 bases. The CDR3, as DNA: TGTGCCACCAGTACCCTGGACAGCCCGCTACCTGAAGCTTTCTTT. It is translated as CATSTLDSPLPEAFF.

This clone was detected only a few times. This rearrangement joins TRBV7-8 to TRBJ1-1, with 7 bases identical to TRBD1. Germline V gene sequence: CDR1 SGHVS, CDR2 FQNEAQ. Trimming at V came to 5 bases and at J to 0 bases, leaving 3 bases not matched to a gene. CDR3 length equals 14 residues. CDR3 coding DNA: TGTGCCAGCAGCCCACAGGGGATGAACACTGAAGCTTTCTTT. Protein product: CASSPQGMNTEAFF.

CDR3 in amino acids: CASSYPGDYEQYV. In nucleotides, the CDR3 is TGTGCCAGCAGTTATCCGGGTGACTACGAGCAGTACGTC. This chain links TRBV28 with TRBJ2-7; D gene unclear. The germline V gene encodes CDR1 MDHEN and CDR2 SYDVKM. Trimming shortened V by 4 bases and J by 3 bases, and 10 bases separated the two germline ends. CDR3 size: 13 residues.

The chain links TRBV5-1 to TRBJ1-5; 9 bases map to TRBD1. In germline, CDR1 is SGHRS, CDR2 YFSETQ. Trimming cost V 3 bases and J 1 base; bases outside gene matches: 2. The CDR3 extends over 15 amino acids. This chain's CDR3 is CASSSGTGSNQPQHF. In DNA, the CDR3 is TGCGCCAGCAGCTCCGGGACAGGGAGCAATCAGCCCCAGCATTTT.

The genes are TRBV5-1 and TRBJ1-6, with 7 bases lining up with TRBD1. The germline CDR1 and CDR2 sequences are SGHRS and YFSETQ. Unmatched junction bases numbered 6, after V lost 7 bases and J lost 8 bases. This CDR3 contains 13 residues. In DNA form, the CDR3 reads TGCGCCAGCGGCCAGCAGGGGGATTCACCCCTCCACTTT. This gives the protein CASGQQGDSPLHF. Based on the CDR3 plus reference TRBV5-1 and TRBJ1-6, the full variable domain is KAGVTQTPRYLIKTRGQQVTLSCSPISGHRSVSWYQQTPGQGLQFLFEYFSETQRNKGNFPGRFSGRQFSNSRSEMNVSTLELGDSALYLCASGQQGDSPLHFGNGTRLTVT.

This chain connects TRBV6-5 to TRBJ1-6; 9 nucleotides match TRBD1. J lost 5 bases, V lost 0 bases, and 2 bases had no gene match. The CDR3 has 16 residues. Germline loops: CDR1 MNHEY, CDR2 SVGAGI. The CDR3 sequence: CASSYSGTGNNSPLHF. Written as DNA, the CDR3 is TGTGCCAGCAGTTACTCTGGGACAGGGAATAATTCACCCCTCCACTTT.

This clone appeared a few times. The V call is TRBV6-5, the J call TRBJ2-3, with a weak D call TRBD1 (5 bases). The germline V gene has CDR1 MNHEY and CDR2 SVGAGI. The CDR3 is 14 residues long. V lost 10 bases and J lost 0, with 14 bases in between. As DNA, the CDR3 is TGTGCCATTTTCCCTGGGGCGAGCACAGATACGCAGTATTTT. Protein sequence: CAIFPGASTDTQYF.

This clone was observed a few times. The CDR3 is CASRPGQHMNTEAFF. As DNA, the CDR3 is TGTGCCAGCCGACCGGGACAGCACATGAACACTGAAGCTTTCTTT. The rearrangement links TRBV19 to TRBJ1-1, with 7 nucleotides matching TRBD1. The ends lost 9 bases at V and 0 bases at J; junction bases unmatched: 10. This CDR3 contains 15 residues. From germline, CDR1 is LNHDA and CDR2 SQIVND (reference sequence).

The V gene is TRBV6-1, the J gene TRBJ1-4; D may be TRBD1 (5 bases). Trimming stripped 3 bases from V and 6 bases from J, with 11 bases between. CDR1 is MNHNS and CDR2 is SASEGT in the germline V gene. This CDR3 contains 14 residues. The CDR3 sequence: CASSDRGGYEKLFF. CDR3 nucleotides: TGTGCCAGCAGTGATCGGGGGGGTTATGAAAAACTGTTTTTT.

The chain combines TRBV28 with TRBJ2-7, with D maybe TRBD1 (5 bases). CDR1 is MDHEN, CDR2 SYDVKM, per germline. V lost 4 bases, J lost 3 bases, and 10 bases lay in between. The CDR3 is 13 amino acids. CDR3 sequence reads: CASSSPDSYEQYV. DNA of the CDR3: TGTGCCAGCAGTTCACCCGACAGCTACGAGCAGTACGTC.